These 23 T cell receptor beta chains came from one sample sequenced in a study of regulatory T cells in long-lasting Graves disease. Time point described: newly diagnosed GD, antithyroid drugs for less than 3 months. The TCR library was made from RNA that had been extracted from PBMCs in TRIzol. Both iRepertoire HTBI primers and Arm-PCR of CDR3 regions were used to build the TCR beta libraries. TCRdb re-derived calls from the multiplex PCR reads in MiXCR, one entry per CDR3 protein. The sample gives roughly 420,000 distinct CDR3 sequences, approximately 16% of which show up once; approximately 11% is in the top ten. These data are also associated with another study on T cells in Graves' hyperthyroidism and ophthalmopathy.

This specimen consisted of peripheral blood mononuclear cells (PBMCs), obtained at new diagnosis, from a patient treated with antithyroid drugs. These receptors were collected from a woman in her 30s with Graves disease.

This chain links TRBV4-1 with TRBJ2-7; 8 bases are a match to TRBD2. The junction had 6 bases not matched to a gene; V was cut back by 1 base and J by 4 bases. Looked up from germline, CDR1 is MGHRA and CDR2 is YSYEKL. The CDR3 totals 15 residues. Here the CDR3 reads CASSQAGTRGYEQYF. CDR3 nucleotide sequence: TGCGCCAGCAGCCAAGCCGGGACTAGAGGGTACGAGCAGTACTTC.

This clonotype came up a few times. The V call is TRBV9, the J call TRBJ2-1; 15 bases match TRBD2. The junction had 8 bases not matched to a gene; V was cut back by 4 bases and J by 0 bases. There are 19 residues in the CDR3. Germline CDR1 SGDLS, CDR2 YYNGEE. The CDR3 region is CASSSRTSGRAGSYNEQFF. CDR3 DNA sequence: TGTGCCAGCAGCTCTCGGACTAGCGGGAGGGCCGGCTCCTACAATGAGCAGTTCTTC.

The rearrangement uses TRBV12-3 or TRBV12-4 and TRBJ2-3; 8 bases agree with TRBD2. The J call may be mistaken, given a closer DNA end match to TRBJ2-7. The CDR3 has 14 residues. The CDR3, as DNA: TGTGCCAGCAGTTCCGGGACTAGTATGAGGGAGCAGTACTTC. Protein sequence: CASSSGTSMREQYF.

The sample holds a few counts of this clonotype. The chain combines TRBV15 with TRBJ1-4; D may be TRBD1 (5 bases). Looked up from germline, CDR1 is LNHNV and CDR2 is YYDKDF (reference sequence). Trimming removed 3 bases at V and 0 bases at J, with 11 bases between. The CDR3 covers 16 residues. The CDR3: CATSRSQGTTNEKLFF. CDR3 nucleotide sequence: TGTGCCACCAGCAGGTCCCAGGGCACAACTAATGAAAAACTGTTTTTT.

Comment on this clonotype: A much bigger clone sits one base away, suggesting this may be a read error. This CDR3 fails to terminate in the conserved phenylalanine or tryptophan, so it likely reflects a read error. V and J are TRBV6-1 and TRBJ1-5, with D unresolved. Germline V gene lookup returns CDR1 MNHNS and CDR2 SASEGT. CDR3 length: 13 residues. Trimming took 4 bases from V and 7 from J, leaving 11 bases between them. This CDR3 reads CASSAAPRQPQHS. The CDR3 DNA reads TGTGCCAGCAGTGCAGCCCCACGGCAGCCCCAGCATTCT.

In its sample, this clonotype was seen a few times. The V gene is TRBV27, the J gene TRBJ2-7; tentatively, D is TRBD2 (5 bases). Looked up from germline, CDR1 is MNHEY and CDR2 is SMNVEV (reference sequence). The CDR3 sequence is 14 residues long. The ends were cut back, 2 bases at V and 7 bases at J, with 15 bases in the middle. The CDR3 DNA reads as TGTGCCAGCAGTTTAAGCAGCGGACCTGAGGAGCAGTACTTC. Its translation: CASSLSSGPEEQYF.

V and J are TRBV7-9 and TRBJ1-6, with 7 bases matching TRBD1. Germline V gene data show CDR1 as SEHNR and CDR2 as FQNEAQ (reference sequence). The trim removed 0 bases at V and 4 bases at J, leaving 3 bases unmatched. CDR3 length: 16 residues. CDR3 DNA: TGTGCCAGCAGCTTAGCTGGGACAGAATATAATTCACCCCTCCACTTT. This gives the protein CASSLAGTEYNSPLHF.

V gene TRBV30 combines with J gene TRBJ2-3; D may be TRBD1 (6 bases). The germline CDR1 and CDR2 sequences are GTSNPN and SVGIG (reference sequence). V lost 0 bases and J 5 bases, leaving 18 bases between the germline ends. The CDR3 contains 16 residues. In nucleotides, the CDR3 is TGTGCCTGGAGTGTGACAGGCGTGGGAGCAGGAGATACGCAGTATTTT. Protein product: CAWSVTGVGAGDTQYF.

This clonotype was picked up a small number of times. The chain recombines TRBV6-9 with TRBJ1-5; D is undetermined. The CDR3 loop spans 16 amino acids. V was pared by 4 bases and J by 0 bases, with 13 bases between. The germline CDR1 and CDR2 sequences are MNHGY and SVAAGI. The CDR3 is CASSSPPKYSNQPQHF. In DNA, the CDR3 is TGTGCCAGCAGTTCGCCGCCGAAATATAGCAATCAGCCCCAGCATTTT.

This clonotype came up many times. The J gene is TRBJ2-2, the V gene TRBV30, with TRBD2 matching 13 bases. The J segment lost 4 bases and the V segment lost 4 bases, leaving 3 bases of the junction unmatched. The germline V gene encodes CDR1 GTSNPN and CDR2 SVGIG (reference sequence). This CDR3 is built from 15 residues. In DNA, the CDR3 is TGTGCCTGGACCGGGACTAGCGGGATCACCGGGGAGCTGTTTTTT. Its translation is CAWTGTSGITGELFF.

In its sample, this clonotype was seen many times. The rearrangement uses TRBV3-1 and TRBJ2-3; D call uncertain. Germline V CDR1 and CDR2: LGHDT, YNNKEL (reference sequence). V dropped 4 bases and J dropped 9 bases, with 14 bases sitting between them. CDR3 size: 13 residues. The DNA for the CDR3 is TGTGCCAGCAGCCGCGAACCTTCAGGAACGCAGTATTTT. Encoded protein: CASSREPSGTQYF.

This clonotype occurred a few times. V usage is TRBV28 and J usage is TRBJ2-1; tentatively, D is TRBD2 (6 bases). The CDR3 covers 11 residues. Looked up from germline, CDR1 is MDHEN and CDR2 is SYDVKM. V was cut by 11 bases and J by 4 bases, with 9 bases left in between. The CDR3 region is CAVAVYNEQFF. The CDR3 DNA reads TGTGCCGTAGCGGTATACAATGAGCAGTTCTTC.

The rearrangement joins TRBV20-1 to TRBJ1-5, with 8 bases lining up with TRBD1. From germline, CDR1 is DFQATT and CDR2 SNEGSKA (reference sequence). There are 13 residues in the CDR3. V was pared by 5 bases and J by 5 bases, with 5 bases of the junction left unmatched. CDR3 nucleotide sequence: TGCAGTGCTGCTGGACAGGGTGATCAGCCCCAGCATTTT. Its protein is CSAAGQGDQPQHF.

This clonotype was picked up many times. The chain uses TRBV28 and TRBJ2-1; the D is unclear. The J call is uncertain, as TRBJ2-5 better fits the DNA end. CDR1 and CDR2 (germline): MDHEN, SYDVKM. The CDR3 has 11 residues. Here the CDR3 reads CASSTTETQYF. The CDR3 coding sequence is TGTGCCAGCAGTACCACGGAGACCCAGTACTTC.

This clonotype was found a few times. The chain combines TRBV28 with TRBJ1-5; TRBD1 might be the D (6 bases). V was pared by 4 bases and J by 4 bases, with 20 bases between. The CDR3 is 17 amino acids. CDR1 and CDR2 (germline): MDHEN, SYDVKM. The CDR3 here is CASSSGIRDTLNQPQHF. The DNA for the CDR3 is TGTGCCAGCAGTTCAGGGATCCGGGACACTTTAAATCAGCCCCAGCATTTT. Full variable domain (missing parts from reference TRBV28 and TRBJ1-5): DVKVTQSSRYLVKRTGEKVFLECVQDMDHENMFWYRQDPGLGLRLIYFSYDVKMKEKGDIPEGYSVSREKKERFSLILESASTNQTSMYLCASSSGIRDTLNQPQHFGDGTRLSIL.

This clonotype was recorded at least ten times. The gene calls are TRBV20-1 and TRBJ1-5; possible D gene TRBD1, 5 bases. Trimming left V 6 bases short and J 5 bases short, with 17 bases between. The germline CDR1 and CDR2 sequences are DFQATT and SNEGSKA (reference sequence). The CDR3 runs to 14 residues. The CDR3 loop reads CSARGLGDDQPQHF. The CDR3 nucleotides are TGCAGTGCCCGGGGTTTGGGGGATGATCAGCCCCAGCATTTT.

This clonotype was seen at least ten times. The chain links TRBV6-1 to TRBJ2-1; the match to TRBD2 covers 10 bases. CDR1 is MNHNS and CDR2 is SASEGT in the germline V gene. V lost 8 bases and J lost 4; bases outside the gene matches: 5. The CDR3 extends over 14 amino acids. The DNA of the CDR3 is TGTGCCAGCCGCCTAGCGGGAGCTTACAATGAGCAGTTCTTC. It yields the protein CASRLAGAYNEQFF.

About this clonotype itself: Given a far larger clone just one base away, this is likely a sequencing read error. J is TRBJ2-3 and V is TRBV11-2; no definite D call. The tail of the sequence fits TRBJ2-7 better, so the J call may be wrong. Germline loops: CDR1 SGHAT, CDR2 FQNNGV. This CDR3 is built from 12 residues. CDR3: CASSLAKYEQYF. CDR3 sequence (DNA): TGTGCCAGCAGCTTGGCCAAGTACGAGCAGTACTTC.

The table lists this clonotype with many counts. The chain has TRBV11-2 and TRBJ2-1, with a tentative D call TRBD2 (6 bases). CDR1 is SGHAT and CDR2 is FQNNGV in the germline V gene. Trimming pared 6 bases from V and 9 bases from J, leaving 18 bases between. There are 14 residues in the CDR3. DNA for the CDR3: TGTGCCAGCAGAAAGGGACTCCCGGGGGTTGAGCAGTTCTTC. Amino acids: CASRKGLPGVEQFF.

This clonotype was seen repeatedly, ten times or more. The V and J genes are TRBV10-2 and TRBJ2-1, with D possibly being TRBD1 (5 bases). V shed 0 bases and J shed 0 bases, with 9 bases lying between them. This CDR3 has 16 residues. Germline CDR1 is WSHSY and CDR2 is SAAADI. CDR3 nucleotide sequence: TGCGCCAGCAGTGAGTCAGGGGATCTCTCCTACAATGAGCAGTTCTTC. Translation: CASSESGDLSYNEQFF.

The rearrangement joins TRBV5-1 to TRBJ1-3; 7 positions match TRBD1. Germline trimming cut 4 bases from V and 1 base from J; bases unmatched to any gene: 8. The CDR3 consists of 16 residues. Germline assignment: CDR1 SGHRS and CDR2 YFSETQ. CDR3 sequence reads: CASSLKTGQSGNTIYF. CDR3 nucleotide sequence: TGCGCCAGCAGCCTAAAAACGGGACAGTCTGGAAACACCATATATTTT.

V and J are TRBV27 and TRBJ2-5; the D gene is possibly TRBD1 (6 bases). The CDR3 spans 15 residues. V was trimmed by 8 bases and J by 10 bases, leaving 26 bases between them. Per the germline V gene, CDR1 is MNHEY and CDR2 is SMNVEV (reference sequence). CDR3 in DNA: TGTGCCAGCGCCGAGACCCGAGCTGCCCAAGGGGGCCAGTACTTC. Amino acids: CASAETRAAQGGQYF.

This clonotype was observed at least ten times. This sequence joins TRBV6-2 or TRBV6-3 and TRBJ2-1; 8 positions match TRBD2. The CDR3 has 15 residues. CDR1 is MNHEY, CDR2 SVGEGT, per germline. Trimming removed 2 bases from V and 6 bases from J; junction bases left unmatched: 6. The chain's CDR3 is CASSYGAGVGNEQFF. The CDR3 coding sequence is TGTGCCAGCAGTTACGGAGCGGGAGTGGGCAATGAGCAGTTCTTC.